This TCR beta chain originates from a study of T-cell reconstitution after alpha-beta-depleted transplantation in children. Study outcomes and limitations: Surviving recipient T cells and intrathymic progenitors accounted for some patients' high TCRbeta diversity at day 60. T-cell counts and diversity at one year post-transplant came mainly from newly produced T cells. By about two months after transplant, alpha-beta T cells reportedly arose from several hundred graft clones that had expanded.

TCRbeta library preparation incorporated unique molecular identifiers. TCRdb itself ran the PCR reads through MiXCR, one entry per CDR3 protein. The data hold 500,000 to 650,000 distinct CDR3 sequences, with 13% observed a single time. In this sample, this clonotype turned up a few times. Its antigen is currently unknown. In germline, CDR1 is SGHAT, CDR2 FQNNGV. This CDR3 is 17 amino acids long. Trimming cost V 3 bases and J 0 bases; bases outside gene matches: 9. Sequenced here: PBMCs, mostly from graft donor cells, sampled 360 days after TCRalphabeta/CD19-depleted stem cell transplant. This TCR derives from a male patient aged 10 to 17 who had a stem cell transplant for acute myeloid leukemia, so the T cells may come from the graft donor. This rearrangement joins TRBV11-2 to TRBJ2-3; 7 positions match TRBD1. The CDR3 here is CASSLVGQTLSTDTQYF. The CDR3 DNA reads TGTGCCAGCAGCTTGGTGGGACAGACTCTTAGCACAGATACGCAGTATTTT.